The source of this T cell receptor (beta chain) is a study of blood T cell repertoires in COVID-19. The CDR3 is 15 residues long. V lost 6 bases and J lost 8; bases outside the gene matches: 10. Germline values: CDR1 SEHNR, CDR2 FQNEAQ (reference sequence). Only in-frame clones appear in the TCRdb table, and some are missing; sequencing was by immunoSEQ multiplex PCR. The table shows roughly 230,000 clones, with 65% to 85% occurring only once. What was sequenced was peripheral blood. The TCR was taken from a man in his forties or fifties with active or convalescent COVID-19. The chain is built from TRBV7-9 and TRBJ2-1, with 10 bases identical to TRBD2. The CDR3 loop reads CASSLSSGRVYEQFF. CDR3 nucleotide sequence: TGTGCCAGCAGTTTATCTAGCGGGAGAGTATATGAGCAGTTCTTC. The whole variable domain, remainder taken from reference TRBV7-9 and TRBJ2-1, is DTGVSQNPRHKITKRGQNVTFRCDPISEHNRLYWYRQTLGQGPEFLTYFQNEAQLEKSRLLSDRFSAERPKGSFSTLEIQRTEQGDSAMYLCASSLSSGRVYEQFFGPGTRLTVL.